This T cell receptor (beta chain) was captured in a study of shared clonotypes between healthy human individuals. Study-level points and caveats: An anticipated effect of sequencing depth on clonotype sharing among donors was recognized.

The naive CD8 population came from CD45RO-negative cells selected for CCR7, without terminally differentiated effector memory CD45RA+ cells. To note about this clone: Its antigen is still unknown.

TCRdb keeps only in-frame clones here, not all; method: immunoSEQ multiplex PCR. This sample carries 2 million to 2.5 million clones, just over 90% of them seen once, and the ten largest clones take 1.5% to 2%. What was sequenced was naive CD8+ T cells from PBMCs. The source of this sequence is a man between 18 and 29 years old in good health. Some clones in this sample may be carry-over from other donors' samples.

The DNA for the CDR3 is TGTGCCAGCAGTGAATCGGGCAATTACGAGCAGTACTTC. As protein: CASSESGNYEQYF. The V call is TRBV25-1, the J call TRBJ2-7; D unclear. This CDR3 is 13 amino acids long. CDR1 MGHDK and CDR2 SYGVNS come from the germline V gene. Trimming removed 1 base from V and 4 bases from J, with 8 bases in between.